The 8 T cell receptor beta chains reported below all come from one sample, sequenced in a study of T cell responses to AZD1222 COVID-19 vaccine. Clones were sequenced by immunoSEQ multiplex PCR, and TCRdb holds only the in-frame ones, with some missing. The sample records 100,000 to 150,000 clones, about nine tenths being singletons. The sample was peripheral blood, taken on day 0 of AZD1222 vaccination. These receptors were obtained from an adult in good health.

The rearrangement joins TRBV28 to TRBJ2-7; D uncertain. The germline V gene encodes CDR1 MDHEN and CDR2 SYDVKM. V lost 3 bases and J lost 3, with 12 bases in between. The CDR3 covers 14 residues. In DNA, the CDR3 is TGTGCCAGCAGTTTCGGGCAGGCTATCTACGAGCAGTACTTC. Its protein product is CASSFGQAIYEQYF. The whole variable domain, filled in from reference TRBV28 and TRBJ2-7, reads DVKVTQSSRYLVKRTGEKVFLECVQDMDHENMFWYRQDPGLGLRLIYFSYDVKMKEKGDIPEGYSVSREKKERFSLILESASTNQTSMYLCASSFGQAIYEQYFGPGTRLTVT.

The chain links TRBV6-1 to TRBJ2-1, with a weak D call TRBD1 (5 bases). The germline CDR1 and CDR2 sequences are MNHNS and SASEGT. Deletions cut 1 base from V and 12 bases from J, with 13 bases between. This CDR3 spans 13 amino acids. The CDR3 coding sequence is TGTGCCAGCAGTGAAGTCATTAGACAGTTGCAGTTCTTC. It encodes CASSEVIRQLQFF.

CDR3 amino acids: CASSDIGGAFRQFF. CDR3 nucleotides: TGTGCCAGCAGTGATATCGGGGGGGCGTTTCGGCAGTTCTTC. The V call is TRBV6-4, the J call TRBJ2-1; TRBD2 agrees at 8 bases. The CDR3 has 14 amino acids. The V and J ends lost 3 bases and 12 bases, in that order; junction bases with no gene match: 10. Germline CDR1 and CDR2: MRHNA and SNTAGT.

V is TRBV7-2 and J is TRBJ2-5; 13 bases match TRBD2. The germline CDR1 and CDR2 sequences are SGHTA and FQGNSA. This CDR3 is built from 17 residues. The V gene end was trimmed by 1 base and the J gene end by 5 bases; junction bases not matched to a gene: 7. CDR3 DNA sequence: TGTGCCAGCAGCTTAGGAGTGGGACTAGCGGGGCGGGAGACCCAGTACTTC. This encodes CASSLGVGLAGRETQYF.

This chain links TRBV6-5 with TRBJ1-1, with D perhaps matching TRBD1 (6 bases). Between the trimmed V and J ends, which lost 8 bases and 1 base, there was a span of 8 bases. Germline-derived CDR1 and CDR2 are MNHEY and SVGAGI. The CDR3 has 12 amino acids. Here the CDR3 reads CASDRRNTEAFF. For the CDR3, the DNA is TGTGCCAGCGACAGGAGGAACACTGAAGCTTTCTTT.

This clone appeared a single time. CDR3 residues: CASSFLDRGSYEQYF. Written as DNA, the CDR3 is TGTGCCAGCAGTTTCCTTGACAGGGGCTCCTACGAGCAGTACTTC. The gene calls are TRBV28 and TRBJ2-7, with 8 bases fitting TRBD1. The junction had 4 bases not matched to a gene; V was cut back by 3 bases and J by 0 bases. The CDR3 is made up of 15 amino acids. Germline V gene lookup returns CDR1 MDHEN and CDR2 SYDVKM.

The chain is built from TRBV7-2 and TRBJ1-1; D may be TRBD1 (5 bases). The ends were cut back, 5 bases at V and 1 base at J, with 8 bases in the middle. CDR1 is SGHTA and CDR2 is FQGNSA in the germline V gene. This CDR3 spans 13 amino acids. The CDR3 DNA sequence: TGTGCCAGCAGCCCCGGGGCGAACACTGAAGCTTTCTTT. It translates to CASSPGANTEAFF.

The chain is built from TRBV4-3 and TRBJ2-1, with 12 bases that match TRBD2. The ends lost 3 bases at V and 4 bases at J; junction bases unmatched: 7. Looked up from germline, CDR1 is LGHNA and CDR2 is YSLEER. The CDR3 is 17 residues long. The CDR3 sequence: CASSHGSSGGDYNEQFF. CDR3 bases: TGCGCCAGCAGCCACGGGTCTAGCGGGGGGGATTACAATGAGCAGTTCTTC.